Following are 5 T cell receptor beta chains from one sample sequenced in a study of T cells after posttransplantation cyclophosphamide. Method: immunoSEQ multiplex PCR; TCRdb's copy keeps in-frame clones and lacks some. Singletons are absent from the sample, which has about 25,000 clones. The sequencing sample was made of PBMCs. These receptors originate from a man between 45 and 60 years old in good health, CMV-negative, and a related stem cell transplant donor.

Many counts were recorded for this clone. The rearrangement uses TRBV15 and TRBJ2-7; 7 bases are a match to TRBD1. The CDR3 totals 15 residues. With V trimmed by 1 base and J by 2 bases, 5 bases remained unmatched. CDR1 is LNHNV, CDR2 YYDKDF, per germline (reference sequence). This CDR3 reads CATSRARDSPYEQYF. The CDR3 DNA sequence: TGTGCCACCAGCAGAGCTCGGGACAGTCCCTACGAGCAGTACTTC.

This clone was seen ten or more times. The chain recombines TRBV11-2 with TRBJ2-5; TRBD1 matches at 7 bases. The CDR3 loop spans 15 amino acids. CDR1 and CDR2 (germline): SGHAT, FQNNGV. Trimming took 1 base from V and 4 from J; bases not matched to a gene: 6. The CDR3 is CASSLGDRDIETQYF. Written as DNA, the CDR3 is TGTGCCAGCAGCTTAGGGGACAGAGACATAGAGACCCAGTACTTC.

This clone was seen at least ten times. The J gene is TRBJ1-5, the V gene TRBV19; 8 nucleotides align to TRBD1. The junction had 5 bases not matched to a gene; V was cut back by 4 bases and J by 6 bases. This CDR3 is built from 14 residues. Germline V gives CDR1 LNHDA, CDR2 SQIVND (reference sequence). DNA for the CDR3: TGTGCCAGTAGTAGACAGGGGCGAGGTCAGCCCCAGCATTTT. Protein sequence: CASSRQGRGQPQHF.

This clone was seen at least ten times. The CDR3 bases are TGTGCCAGCAGCGTAGAAGCGGGGAACTACGAGCAGTACTTC. As protein: CASSVEAGNYEQYF. The chain combines TRBV9 with TRBJ2-7; 7 bases match TRBD2. The length of the CDR3 is 14 residues. Germline lookup yields CDR1 SGDLS and CDR2 YYNGEE. After removal of 0 bases from V and 3 bases from J, the junction contained 3 bases not matched to a gene.

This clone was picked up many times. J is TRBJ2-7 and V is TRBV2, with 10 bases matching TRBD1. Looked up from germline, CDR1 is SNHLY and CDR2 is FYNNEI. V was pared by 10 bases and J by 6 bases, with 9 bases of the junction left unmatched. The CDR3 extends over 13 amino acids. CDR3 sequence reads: CATETGGLTEQYF. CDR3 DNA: TGTGCCACCGAGACAGGGGGCCTCACCGAGCAGTACTTC.